The next 24 T cell receptor beta chains were all read from a single sample in a study of CD8+ T cells in alopecia areata. RNA was isolated and reverse transcribed to cDNA, the sequencing template. Libraries were prepared by immunoSEQ multiplex PCR; TCRdb keeps only in-frame clonotypes and omits some of them. The sample holds fewer than 100,000 clones, about 70% seen once. Treatment of the sample: oral pan-JAK inhibitor, 5-10 mg twice daily. This specimen was CD8+ T cells sorted from blood, taken between weeks 43 and 45, from a patient treated with tofacitinib. These receptors came from a human donor with alopecia areata.

The chain's CDR3 is CASSLDPGQGYEQYF. The CDR3 DNA follows: TGTGCCAGCAGCTTAGATCCGGGACAGGGTTACGAGCAGTACTTC. The genes are TRBV11-2 and TRBJ2-7; 9 bases fit TRBD1. CDR3 length: 15 amino acids. Unmatched junction bases numbered 4, after V lost 0 bases and J lost 4 bases. CDR1 is SGHAT and CDR2 is FQNNGV in the germline V gene.

V and J are TRBV6-4 and TRBJ2-1; 8 positions match TRBD2. This CDR3 is 15 amino acids long. Germline CDR1 MRHNA, CDR2 SNTAGT. The J segment lost 5 bases and the V segment lost 3 bases, leaving 6 bases of the junction unmatched. CDR3 bases: TGTGCCAGCAGTGAGGGACTAGAAGCGGACAATGAGCAGTTCTTC. Translated: CASSEGLEADNEQFF.

The rearrangement uses TRBV23-1 and TRBJ2-7; possible D gene TRBD2, 5 bases. TRBV23-1 belongs to the ORF category, with a function that is uncertain. The V end was cut by 0 bases, the J end by 1 base, with 16 bases between. The CDR3 loop spans 17 amino acids. As DNA, the CDR3 is TGCGCCAGCAGTCAATCGAGGAGGCTTTGGATATCCTACGAGCAGTACTTC. Translation: CASSQSRRLWISYEQYF.

The V call is TRBV5-1, the J call TRBJ1-1; 10 bases align to TRBD1. CDR3 length: 15 amino acids. V shed 4 bases, J shed 3 bases, and the junction held 6 bases outside the gene matches. Germline V gene lookup returns CDR1 SGHRS and CDR2 YFSETQ. CDR3: CASSPGTGDDTEAFF. Written as DNA, the CDR3 is TGCGCCAGCAGCCCCGGGACAGGGGATGACACTGAAGCTTTCTTT. The variable domain in full, with the rest retrieved from reference TRBV5-1 and TRBJ1-1, is KAGVTQTPRYLIKTRGQQVTLSCSPISGHRSVSWYQQTPGQGLQFLFEYFSETQRNKGNFPGRFSGRQFSNSRSEMNVSTLELGDSALYLCASSPGTGDDTEAFFGQGTRLTVV.

This rearrangement joins TRBV14 to TRBJ2-5; a possible D gene is TRBD1 (5 bases). The CDR3 is made up of 15 amino acids. V was clipped by 1 base and J by 5 bases, with 14 bases between them. Germline V gives CDR1 SGHDN, CDR2 FVKESK. CDR3 bases: TGTGCCAGCAGCCAAGTACCAGGGCGGTGGGAGACCCAGTACTTC. Translated: CASSQVPGRWETQYF.

This clone was recorded only once. V is TRBV10-3 and J is TRBJ2-3; no firm D call. The CDR3 totals 14 residues. Germline V CDR1 and CDR2: ENHRY, SYGVKD. V dropped 10 bases and J dropped 0 bases, with 14 bases sitting between them. The CDR3 region has the DNA TGTGCCACACGGACGGTTTCTAGCACAGATACGCAGTATTTT. It translates to CATRTVSSTDTQYF.

In this sample, this clone turned up a few times. At one end, the junction sequence differs from germline, possibly due to a read error. The chain employs TRBV5-5 and TRBJ2-1, with D uncertain. CDR3 length: 15 amino acids. Germline assignment: CDR1 SGHKS and CDR2 YYEKEE (reference sequence). CDR3 residues: CASSQDDRGSDEQFF. DNA for the CDR3: TGCGCCAGCAGCCAAGATGACCGCGGAAGCGATGAGCAGTTCTTC.

The V and J genes are TRBV29-1 and TRBJ2-7; either TRBD1 or TRBD2 may supply D (6 bases each). The CDR3 is made up of 13 amino acids. CDR1 is SQVTM, CDR2 ANQGSEA, per germline. Trimming left V 2 bases short and J 5 bases short, with 13 bases between. The CDR3 sequence: CSVERLGGDEQYF. CDR3 DNA sequence: TGCAGCGTTGAAAGGTTGGGGGGCGACGAGCAGTACTTC.

The CDR3: CASSPRKDRSLGAFF. The CDR3 DNA reads TGTGCCAGCAGCCCCCGAAAGGACAGGTCGTTGGGAGCTTTCTTT. This sequence joins TRBV7-9 and TRBJ1-1; 7 bases fit TRBD1. CDR3 size: 15 residues. Germline V gene sequence: CDR1 SEHNR, CDR2 FQNEAQ (reference sequence). V shed 5 bases and J 10 bases; nucleotides not matched to a gene: 16.

The chain combines TRBV7-9 with TRBJ2-7; tentative D call: TRBD1 (6 bases). V dropped 10 bases and J dropped 2 bases, with 15 bases sitting between them. The CDR3 is made up of 13 amino acids. Looked up from germline, CDR1 is SEHNR and CDR2 is FQNEAQ (reference sequence). DNA for the CDR3: TGTGCCATCCGAGGGACACCGACCTACGAGCAGTACTTC. Its protein product is CAIRGTPTYEQYF.

The J gene is TRBJ1-4, the V gene TRBV4-3, with D perhaps TRBD1 (6 bases). Germline-derived CDR1 and CDR2 are LGHNA and YSLEER. V lost 1 base to trimming and J lost 8 bases, with 20 bases between them. This CDR3 has 17 amino acids. Here the CDR3 reads CASSQVGEQGRREKLFF. The DNA for the CDR3 is TGCGCCAGCAGCCAAGTTGGAGAACAGGGACGTCGGGAAAAACTGTTTTTT.

The chain employs TRBV19 and TRBJ1-6; 9 nucleotides agree with TRBD1. The CDR3 loop spans 15 amino acids. J gave up 10 bases and V 5 bases, and 9 bases lay outside the gene matches. Germline V lookup: CDR1 LNHDA, CDR2 SQIVND (reference sequence). The CDR3 spells CASSQSGTGMSPLHF. The DNA of the CDR3 is TGTGCCAGTAGTCAGTCCGGGACAGGGATGTCACCCCTCCACTTT.

This rearrangement joins TRBV27 to TRBJ2-5, with 7 bases lining up with TRBD2. The V gene end was trimmed by 5 bases and the J gene end by 0 bases; junction bases not matched to a gene: 6. The CDR3 is 15 residues long. The V gene's germline CDR1 is MNHEY and CDR2 SMNVEV (reference sequence). The CDR3 DNA reads TGTGCCAGCAGTCCCCCGGGGGGATACCAAGAGACCCAGTACTTC. This sequence encodes CASSPPGGYQETQYF.

The chain carries TRBV29-1 and TRBJ2-1; D is unresolved. Trimming took 5 bases from V and 0 from J, leaving 8 bases between them. Germline V gene data show CDR1 as SQVTM and CDR2 as ANQGSEA. The CDR3 spans 13 residues. CDR3 sequence reads: CSVIESSYNEQFF. In DNA, the CDR3 is TGCAGCGTTATAGAAAGCTCCTACAATGAGCAGTTCTTC.

In its sample, this clone was seen a few times. This chain uses TRBV27 with TRBJ2-3; a possible D gene is TRBD2 (5 bases). Germline V gives CDR1 MNHEY, CDR2 SMNVEV (reference sequence). This CDR3 is built from 14 residues. Trimming stripped 6 bases from V and 6 bases from J, with 16 bases between. CDR3 sequence reads: CASSPGNHPDTQYF. Written as DNA, the CDR3 is TGTGCCAGCAGCCCCGGGAACCACCCCGATACGCAGTATTTT.

This clone appeared once. The V and J genes are TRBV19 and TRBJ1-6; tentative D call: TRBD1 (5 bases). This CDR3 is built from 14 residues. In germline, CDR1 is LNHDA, CDR2 SQIVND (reference sequence). Trimming stripped 5 bases from V and 9 bases from J, with 14 bases between. The chain's CDR3 is CASSPGRPGSPLHF. The CDR3 nucleotides read TGTGCCAGTAGTCCGGGACGCCCCGGTTCACCCCTCCACTTT.

This clone came up once. The chain carries TRBV29-1 and TRBJ2-7; D not resolved. CDR3 length: 12 residues. Germline V gives CDR1 SQVTM, CDR2 ANQGSEA. Trimming removed 4 bases from V and 0 bases from J, with 7 bases in between. CDR3 loop: CSVVGYSYEQYF. CDR3 DNA: TGCAGCGTTGTTGGGTACTCCTACGAGCAGTACTTC.

The CDR3 DNA reads as TGTGCCAGCAGTAACAACTTCTTACGGCACGGGGATGAAAAACTGTTTTTT. Its translation is CASSNNFLRHGDEKLFF. The rearrangement links TRBV27 to TRBJ1-4; the D is unclear. CDR1 is MNHEY and CDR2 is SMNVEV in the germline V gene (reference sequence). The CDR3 runs to 17 residues. With 5 bases removed from V and 6 bases from J, the gap between germline ends came to 22 bases.

V is TRBV4-2 and J is TRBJ1-5; the D is unclear. V was shortened by 0 bases and J by 4 bases, with 4 bases between the two germline ends. The CDR3 is 13 residues long. Per germline, CDR1 LGHNA and CDR2 YNFKEQ. The CDR3 DNA follows: TGTGCCAGCAGCCAAGACCTTAATCAGCCCCAGCATTTT. Its translation: CASSQDLNQPQHF.

DNA of the CDR3: TGCAGCGTTGAAACTAACTATGGCTACACCTTC. Its protein is CSVETNYGYTF. The chain recombines TRBV29-1 with TRBJ1-2; D is unclear. In germline, CDR1 is SQVTM, CDR2 ANQGSEA. The CDR3 has 11 residues. The V gene lost 2 bases and the J gene lost 0 bases, with 1 base spanning the gap.

J is TRBJ1-5 and V is TRBV30, with D unclear. Trimming removed 5 bases at V and 1 base at J, with 6 bases between. Per the germline V gene, CDR1 is GTSNPN and CDR2 is SVGIG (reference sequence). The CDR3 sequence is 12 residues long. As DNA, the CDR3 is TGTGCCTGGGACGGGAGCAATCAGCCCCAGCATTTT. Its protein is CAWDGSNQPQHF.

The J gene is TRBJ1-1, the V gene TRBV29-1; a weak D match, TRBD1 (5 bases). With 5 bases removed from V and 0 bases from J, the gap between germline ends came to 16 bases. CDR1 is SQVTM, CDR2 ANQGSEA, per germline. The CDR3 has 15 amino acids. CDR3 loop: CSVLKGEGVNTEAFF. The CDR3 bases are TGCAGCGTTCTAAAAGGGGAAGGAGTGAACACTGAAGCTTTCTTT.

This clone is a singleton in its sample. This rearrangement joins TRBV4-3 to TRBJ2-7; TRBD1 might be the D (5 bases). The CDR3 length is 15 residues. V was trimmed by 2 bases and J by 3 bases, leaving 14 bases between them. Per germline, CDR1 LGHNA and CDR2 YSLEER. The CDR3: CASSQSARQGYEQYF. The CDR3 DNA sequence: TGCGCCAGCAGCCAAAGCGCGAGGCAGGGCTACGAGCAGTACTTC.

The chain is built from TRBV5-6 and TRBJ2-7; no clear D. Germline-derived CDR1 and CDR2 are SGHDT and YYEEEE. Trimming pared 4 bases from V and 1 base from J, leaving 9 bases between. This CDR3 has 13 residues. The CDR3 sequence is CASSGWPSYEQYF. The CDR3 DNA is TGTGCCAGCAGCGGCTGGCCATCCTACGAGCAGTACTTC.